This T cell receptor (beta chain) was obtained from a study of blood T cell repertoires in COVID-19. Study-level background: Italy, Spain and the United States were the sources of the convalescent and acute COVID-19 samples. PBMCs, B-cell-depleted T cells, or T cells provided the cDNA or gDNA that made up the material.

The table lists this clone with a count of one. Original analysis: For nucleated cells, counts were estimated from reference gene primer amplification. The protocol was immunoSEQ multiplex PCR, while the TCRdb copy is restricted to in-frame clones and leaves out a portion. For V, J and clone size, that table is used; D and trimming come from the DNA. The sample records around 140,000 clones, about 86% being singletons. V gave up 7 bases and J gave up 2 bases, with 12 bases separating them. There are 14 residues in the CDR3. Germline V gene sequence: CDR1 SNHLY, CDR2 FYNNEI. V and J are TRBV2 and TRBJ2-1; D perhaps matches TRBD2 (5 bases). The clonotype originates from a woman aged 55 to 70 with acute or convalescent COVID-19. Sequencing was performed on peripheral blood. The CDR3, as DNA: TGTGCCAGCAAGGTCCAGCGGCCCTACAATGAGCAGTTCTTC. The encoded protein is CASKVQRPYNEQFF.